A single sample gave rise to the 29 T cell receptor beta chains below, sequenced in a study of blood T cell repertoires in COVID-19. Profiling relied on immunoSEQ multiplex PCR, and the TCRdb table lists in-frame clones only, not all of them. In the table there are roughly 100,000 clones, 70% to 90% of which are singletons. The sequenced material came from peripheral blood. The receptors derive from a man aged 45-60 years in a cohort sampled during active COVID-19.

The chain has TRBV6-5 and TRBJ1-5; D may be TRBD1 (5 bases). The CDR3 consists of 13 residues. The germline V gene has CDR1 MNHEY and CDR2 SVGAGI. With 2 bases removed from V and 4 bases from J, the gap between germline ends came to 6 bases. The CDR3 region is CASSYDSNQPQHF. DNA of the CDR3: TGTGCCAGCAGTTACGACAGTAATCAGCCCCAGCATTTT.

V and J are TRBV2 and TRBJ2-3; D ambiguous. Trimming left V 8 bases short and J 0 bases short, with 9 bases between. This CDR3 region has 13 residues. The V gene's germline CDR1 is SNHLY and CDR2 FYNNEI. The CDR3 DNA reads as TGTGCCAGCTTCGCGCCTAGCACAGATACGCAGTATTTT. Residues: CASFAPSTDTQYF.

V gene TRBV5-6 combines with J gene TRBJ1-2, with 11 nucleotides matching TRBD1. Germline CDR1 is SGHDT and CDR2 is YYEEEE. V lost 4 bases, J lost 5 bases, and 7 bases stayed unmatched. The CDR3 length is 15 residues. This CDR3 is CASSARDRGLYGYTF. The CDR3 bases are TGTGCCAGCAGCGCCCGGGACAGGGGGTTGTATGGCTACACCTTC. Full variable domain (remainder filled in from reference TRBV5-6 and TRBJ1-2): DAGVTQSPTHLIKTRGQQVTLRCSPKSGHDTVSWYQQALGQGPQFIFQYYEEEERQRGNFPDRFSGHQFPNYSSELNVNALLLGDSALYLCASSARDRGLYGYTFGSGTRLTVV.

V gene TRBV19 combines with J gene TRBJ1-2, with TRBD1 as a possible D gene (6 bases). The V gene lost 3 bases and the J gene lost 8 bases, with 13 bases spanning the gap. Per germline, CDR1 LNHDA and CDR2 SQIVND (reference sequence). This CDR3 has 13 residues. The chain's CDR3 is CASSIFQGRGYTF. CDR3 DNA: TGTGCCAGTAGTATCTTCCAGGGGAGAGGCTACACCTTC.

V usage is TRBV7-2 and J usage is TRBJ1-4; 8 bases are shared with TRBD1. The CDR3 is 12 residues long. CDR1 and CDR2 from the germline V gene are SGHTA and FQGNSA. Trimming removed 5 bases from V and 12 bases from J; junction bases left unmatched: 5. In nucleotides, the CDR3 is TGTGCCAGCAGCAGTGGGACAGGCCAACTGTTTTTT. Translation: CASSSGTGQLFF.

The J gene is TRBJ2-1, the V gene TRBV20-1, with 7 positions matching TRBD2. In germline, CDR1 is DFQATT, CDR2 SNEGSKA (reference sequence). This CDR3 is built from 15 residues. J gave up 7 bases and V 3 bases, and 12 bases lay outside the gene matches. CDR3 DNA sequence: TGCAGTGCTAGTTACATGGGGAGGGCGCTAAATGAGCAGTTCTTC. The encoded protein is CSASYMGRALNEQFF.

The gene calls are TRBV5-1 and TRBJ2-7, with TRBD1 identical over 8 bases. CDR1 and CDR2 from the germline V gene are SGHRS and YFSETQ. Trimming cost V 0 bases and J 2 bases; bases outside gene matches: 10. The CDR3 contains 17 residues. The CDR3 sequence: CASSLGGTGTLTYEQYV. Written as DNA, the CDR3 is TGCGCCAGCAGCTTGGGAGGGACAGGAACCCTAACCTACGAGCAGTACGTC.

The chain has TRBV19 and TRBJ2-1; TRBD1 is a possible D gene (6 bases). The V gene lost 1 base and the J gene lost 6 bases, with 16 bases spanning the gap. The CDR3 runs to 16 residues. Germline V lookup: CDR1 LNHDA, CDR2 SQIVND (reference sequence). DNA of the CDR3: TGTGCCAGTAGTATAGCGGGTACAGGGTGGTTCAATGAGCAGTTCTTC. Amino acids: CASSIAGTGWFNEQFF.

This chain joins TRBV3-1 (or the pseudogene TRBV3-2) and TRBJ1-5; TRBD1 might be the D (6 bases). This CDR3 has 15 amino acids. V was clipped by 3 bases and J by 5 bases, with 14 bases between them. Per germline, CDR1 LGHDT and CDR2 YNNKEL (reference sequence). CDR3 sequence: CASSQRFGGDQPQHF. The DNA of the CDR3 is TGTGCCAGCAGCCAGAGGTTTGGGGGCGATCAGCCCCAGCATTTT.

This chain uses TRBV5-1 with TRBJ2-2; TRBD2 agrees at 9 bases. J gave up 0 bases and V 7 bases, and 10 bases lay outside the gene matches. The CDR3 sequence is 17 residues long. The germline CDR1 and CDR2 sequences are SGHRS and YFSETQ. Written as DNA, the CDR3 is TGCGCCAGCGCAAAGGAGCTAGCGGGGCCGAACACCGGGGAGCTGTTTTTT. It is translated as CASAKELAGPNTGELFF. The variable domain in full, with the rest retrieved from reference TRBV5-1 and TRBJ2-2, is KAGVTQTPRYLIKTRGQQVTLSCSPISGHRSVSWYQQTPGQGLQFLFEYFSETQRNKGNFPGRFSGRQFSNSRSEMNVSTLELGDSALYLCASAKELAGPNTGELFFGEGSRLTVL.

The genes are TRBV5-5 and TRBJ1-1; D is unclear. The ends were cut back, 0 bases at V and 4 bases at J, with 7 bases in the middle. The CDR3 has 13 residues. CDR1 and CDR2 from the germline V gene are SGHKS and YYEKEE (reference sequence). The CDR3 here is CASSLEWATEAFF. The CDR3 DNA reads TGTGCCAGCAGCTTGGAGTGGGCCACTGAAGCTTTCTTT.

This chain connects TRBV3-1 (or the pseudogene TRBV3-2) to TRBJ1-2; TRBD1 matches 7 bases. The CDR3 totals 14 residues. CDR1 and CDR2 (germline): LGHDT, YNNKEL (reference sequence). After removal of 7 bases from V and 7 bases from J, the junction contained 12 bases not matched to a gene. This CDR3 is CASTPTGTLAGYTF. In DNA form, the CDR3 reads TGTGCCAGCACTCCGACAGGGACGCTTGCTGGCTACACCTTC.

This clone was recorded only once. DNA of the CDR3: TGTGCCAGCACAAGCAGTATAGGGGAACGTCAGCCCCAGCATTTT. As protein: CASTSSIGERQPQHF. The chain carries TRBV18 and TRBJ1-5; weak D call: TRBD1 (5 bases). Germline-derived CDR1 and CDR2 are KGHSH and LQKENI. Trimming pared 8 bases from V and 6 bases from J, leaving 20 bases between. CDR3 size: 15 residues. Using reference TRBV18 and TRBJ1-5 for the parts outside the CDR3, the full variable domain is NAGVMQNPRHLVRRRGQEARLRCSPMKGHSHVYWYRQLPEEGLKFMVYLQKENIIDESGMPKERFSAEFPKEGPSILRIQQVVRGDSAAYFCASTSSIGERQPQHFGDGTRLSIL.

CDR3 region: CASTQLGRNIQYF. The CDR3 DNA follows: TGTGCCAGCACTCAACTGGGGAGAAACATTCAGTACTTC. This sequence joins TRBV28 and TRBJ2-4, with D perhaps matching TRBD2 (5 bases). From germline, CDR1 is MDHEN and CDR2 SYDVKM. V was pared by 7 bases and J by 6 bases, with 13 bases between. The length of the CDR3 is 13 residues.

This sequence joins TRBV12-3 or TRBV12-4 and TRBJ1-4; D gene ambiguous. The CDR3 has 13 amino acids. The ends were cut back, 3 bases at V and 4 bases at J, with 6 bases in the middle. In DNA, the CDR3 is TGTGCCAGCAGTTTCCGGGATAATGAAAAACTGTTTTTT. Translation: CASSFRDNEKLFF.

This clone has only one observation. This chain links TRBV11-3 with TRBJ2-7, with TRBD2 identical over 7 bases. The CDR3 is made up of 15 amino acids. Germline lookup yields CDR1 SGHNT and CDR2 YENEEA. V was clipped by 5 bases and J by 4 bases; unmatched bases: 11. CDR3 residues: CASSPRGAGKYEQYF. DNA for the CDR3: TGTGCCAGCAGCCCCCGTGGAGCGGGGAAGTACGAGCAGTACTTC.

The sample holds one count of this clone. The chain joins TRBV6-6 to TRBJ1-2, with TRBD1 identical over 7 bases. The CDR3 runs 14 residues. Trimming removed 6 bases from V and 6 bases from J; junction bases left unmatched: 10. The V gene's germline CDR1 is MNHNY and CDR2 SVGAGI (reference sequence). The CDR3 here is CASSQQTGLDGYTF. CDR3 coding DNA: TGTGCCAGCAGCCAACAGACAGGGCTGGATGGCTACACCTTC.

Only one count was recorded for this clone. This chain joins TRBV21-1 and TRBJ2-3; the table names TRBD2, a call not compared with the DNA. TRBV21-1 represents a pseudogene. The CDR3 extends over 15 amino acids. The DNA of the CDR3 is TGTGCCAGCAGCAAAGACGGGGGTTCGACAGATACGCAGTATTTT. It is translated as CASSKDGGSTDTQYF.

The V gene is TRBV7-9, the J gene TRBJ2-7, with no clear D. Germline-derived CDR1 and CDR2 are SEHNR and FQNEAQ (reference sequence). CDR3 length equals 11 residues. V shed 7 bases and J shed 2 bases, with 6 bases lying between them. The CDR3 region has the DNA TGTGCCAGCACCACTCCCTACGAGCAGTACTTC. This encodes CASTTPYEQYF.

The rearrangement uses TRBV19 and TRBJ1-1; 8 bases are shared with TRBD1. This CDR3 has 13 amino acids. The junction had 11 bases not matched to a gene; V was cut back by 6 bases and J by 11 bases. Germline V gives CDR1 LNHDA, CDR2 SQIVND (reference sequence). This CDR3 reads CASSPGQGRRAFF. CDR3 coding DNA: TGTGCCAGTAGCCCCGGACAGGGTCGGCGGGCTTTCTTT.

This chain joins TRBV7-2 and TRBJ2-6, with unresolved D. The CDR3 consists of 15 residues. The V gene's germline CDR1 is SGHTA and CDR2 FQGNSA. Between the trimmed V and J ends, which lost 4 bases and 1 base, there was a span of 8 bases. The CDR3 is CASSSGRSGANVLTF. CDR3 DNA sequence: TGTGCCAGCAGCTCGGGTCGGTCTGGGGCCAACGTCCTGACTTTC.

The rearrangement joins TRBV19 to TRBJ2-7; 15 bases align to TRBD2. Germline trimming cut 5 bases from V and 3 bases from J; bases unmatched to any gene: 5. There are 16 residues in the CDR3. Per germline, CDR1 LNHDA and CDR2 SQIVND (reference sequence). The CDR3 reads CASSVGLAGGGYEQYF. In nucleotides, the CDR3 is TGTGCCAGTAGTGTGGGACTAGCGGGGGGAGGCTACGAGCAGTACTTC.

V is TRBV7-2 and J is TRBJ1-1, with no clear D. Trimming left V 3 bases short and J 0 bases short, with 8 bases between. The germline V gene has CDR1 SGHTA and CDR2 FQGNSA. The CDR3 has 14 residues. This CDR3 is CASSFIQLNTEAFF. The CDR3 coding sequence is TGTGCCAGCAGCTTTATACAATTGAACACTGAAGCTTTCTTT.

The rearrangement joins TRBV18 to TRBJ1-3, with a weak D call TRBD1 (6 bases). Germline CDR1 is KGHSH and CDR2 is LQKENI. Trimming left V 7 bases short and J 8 bases short, with 15 bases between. The CDR3 extends over 13 amino acids. The CDR3 DNA reads as TGTGCCAGCTTTCGGGGGGCGCGGGACACCATATATTTT. Translation: CASFRGARDTIYF.

This clone occurred once. This chain uses TRBV6-7 with TRBJ2-3, with D maybe TRBD2 (6 bases). TRBV6-7 is given ORF status, its function remaining uncertain. Trimming cost V 6 bases and J 2 bases, with 27 bases left between them. This CDR3 has 19 residues. Written as DNA, the CDR3 is TGTGCCAGCAGGTCTGACGTCTTCGCGGCGGGGAATCACACAGATACGCAGTATTTT. Translated, it gives CASRSDVFAAGNHTDTQYF.

V usage is TRBV10-3 and J usage is TRBJ2-2, with D perhaps TRBD2 (7 bases). V was cut by 0 bases and J by 6 bases, with 17 bases left in between. Germline CDR1 ENHRY, CDR2 SYGVKD. There are 17 residues in the CDR3. The CDR3 sequence: CAISESLAGAPSGELFF. CDR3 DNA sequence: TGTGCCATCAGTGAGTCGTTGGCGGGGGCCCCTTCCGGGGAGCTGTTTTTT.

There are a few counts of this clone. This sequence joins TRBV6-5 and TRBJ1-5; the D gene is possibly TRBD1 (6 bases). V was clipped by 5 bases and J by 9 bases, with 8 bases between them. The CDR3 runs 11 residues. Germline loops: CDR1 MNHEY, CDR2 SVGAGI. CDR3 sequence reads: CASSNRAPQHF. The DNA of the CDR3 is TGTGCCAGCAGTAACAGGGCGCCCCAGCATTTT.

This rearrangement joins TRBV6-5 to TRBJ1-2; TRBD1 might be the D (5 bases). The CDR3 totals 12 residues. CDR1 and CDR2 (germline): MNHEY, SVGAGI. V was cut by 6 bases and J by 2 bases, with 7 bases left in between. Here the CDR3 DNA reads TGTGCCAGCAGGGAGGGGAACTATGGCTACACCTTC. It codes for CASREGNYGYTF.

The chain employs TRBV5-5 and TRBJ2-3, with 7 bases matching TRBD2. J lost 1 base, V lost 3 bases, and 2 bases had no gene match. The CDR3 runs 14 residues. Germline CDR1 is SGHKS and CDR2 is YYEKEE (reference sequence). Here the CDR3 DNA reads TGTGCCAGCAGCTGGGACTACGGCACAGATACGCAGTATTTT. Translation gives CASSWDYGTDTQYF.